One and the same sample provided the 4 T cell receptor beta chains below, sequenced in a study of blood T cell repertoires in COVID-19. This table comes from immunoSEQ multiplex PCR, and its TCRdb copy is limited to in-frame clones, with some not included. The table has approximately 300,000 clones, over 80% seen once. The material sequenced was peripheral blood. The receptors here all came from a woman in her fifties or sixties with active or convalescent COVID-19.

The chain carries TRBV7-8 and TRBJ2-7; 7 nucleotides agree with TRBD1. Germline loops: CDR1 SGHVS, CDR2 FQNEAQ. The V and J ends lost 5 bases and 0 bases, in that order; junction bases with no gene match: 10. The CDR3 extends over 16 amino acids. CDR3 bases: TGTGCCAGCAGCCCCGACAGGGATTTATCCTCCTACGAGCAGTACTTC. As protein: CASSPDRDLSSYEQYF. The whole variable domain, remainder taken from reference TRBV7-8 and TRBJ2-7, is GAGVSQSPRYKVAKRGQDVALRCDPISGHVSLFWYQQALGQGPEFLTYFQNEAQLDKSGLPSDRFFAERPEGSVSTLKIQRTQQEDSAVYLCASSPDRDLSSYEQYFGPGTRLTVT.

Points on this clone: The same CDR3 also results from other DNA sequences found in this sample. The chain has TRBV9 and TRBJ1-2, with D uncertain. From germline, CDR1 is SGDLS and CDR2 YYNGEE. CDR3 size: 15 residues. The V and J ends lost 0 bases and 1 base respectively, with 10 bases between them. The CDR3 DNA is TGTGCCAGCAGCGTAGGGGCAGAATATAACTATGGCTACACCTTC. Translation gives CASSVGAEYNYGYTF.

This chain links TRBV13 with TRBJ2-1; 8 nucleotides line up with TRBD2. The CDR3 is 18 amino acids. V shed 0 bases and J 8 bases; nucleotides not matched to a gene: 15. CDR1 is PRHDT, CDR2 FYEKMQ, per germline (reference sequence). CDR3 sequence reads: CASSLGPPRTSSSYEQFF. CDR3 nucleotide sequence: TGTGCCAGCAGCTTAGGCCCACCCAGGACTAGCAGCAGTTATGAGCAGTTCTTC.

The genes are TRBV6-1 and TRBJ1-2; 9 bases map to TRBD1. This CDR3 is 18 amino acids long. With V trimmed by 4 bases and J by 0 bases, 12 bases remained unmatched. CDR1 is MNHNS, CDR2 SASEGT, per germline. CDR3 bases: TGTGCCAGCAGTGTATCGGGACAGGGCTCCCCGGCTAACTATGGCTACACCTTC. Translating it yields CASSVSGQGSPANYGYTF.